The clone carrying this TCR beta chain has at least ten counts. This entry belongs to a study of T-cell memory formation after mild COVID-19. With 2 bases clipped from V and 2 bases from J, the junction kept 5 bases outside the gene matches. The CDR3 covers 15 residues. Germline V gene sequence: CDR1 SEHNR, CDR2 FQNEAQ (reference sequence). TCRdb re-called the 5' RACE reads with MiXCR, one entry per CDR3 protein. The sample lists 250,000 to 300,000 distinct CDR3 sequences; under 20% were seen once. This TCR was sampled from a man between 18 and 29 years old who had mild COVID-19 (a few samples of this study predate the infection). Cell type and time point are not known. Sequenced: PBMCs or a T cell subset sorted from them (not recorded which). The gene calls are TRBV7-9 and TRBJ2-5; 7 nucleotides agree with TRBD2. The chain's CDR3 is CASSLQRGWQETQYF. The CDR3 region has the DNA TGTGCCAGCAGCTTACAGCGGGGTTGGCAAGAGACCCAGTACTTC.